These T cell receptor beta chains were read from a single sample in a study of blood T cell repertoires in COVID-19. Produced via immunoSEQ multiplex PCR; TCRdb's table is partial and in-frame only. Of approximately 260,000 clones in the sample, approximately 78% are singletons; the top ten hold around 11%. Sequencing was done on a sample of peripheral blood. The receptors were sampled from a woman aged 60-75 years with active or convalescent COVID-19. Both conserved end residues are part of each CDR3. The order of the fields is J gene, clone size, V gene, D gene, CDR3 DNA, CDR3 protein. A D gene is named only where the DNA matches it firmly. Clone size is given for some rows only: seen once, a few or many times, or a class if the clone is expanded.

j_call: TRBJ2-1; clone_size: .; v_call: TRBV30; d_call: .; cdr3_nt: TGTGCCTGGAGTGTAAAGGGTAGCGGTTACAATGAGCAGTTCTTC; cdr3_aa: CAWSVKGSGYNEQFF
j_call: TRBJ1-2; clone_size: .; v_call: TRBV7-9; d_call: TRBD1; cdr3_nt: TGTGCCAGCAGCTTAGCAGGGGGCGCCGACTATGGCTACACCTTC; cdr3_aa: CASSLAGGADYGYTF
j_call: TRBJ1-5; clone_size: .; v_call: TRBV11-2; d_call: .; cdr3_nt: TGTGCCAGCAGCTTAGAGGGGGGGAATCAGCCCCAGCATTTT; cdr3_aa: CASSLEGGNQPQHF
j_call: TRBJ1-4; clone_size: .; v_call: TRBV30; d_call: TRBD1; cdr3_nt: TGTGCCTGGAGTCCCCTAGCTGGGACAGGGGTTTCAACTAATGAAAAACTGTTTTTT; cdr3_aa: CAWSPLAGTGVSTNEKLFF
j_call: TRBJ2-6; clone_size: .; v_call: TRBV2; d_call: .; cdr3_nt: TGTGCCAGCGACTCAGGGTTCAAGGGCTCTGGGGCCAACGTCCTGACTTTC; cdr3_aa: CASDSGFKGSGANVLTF
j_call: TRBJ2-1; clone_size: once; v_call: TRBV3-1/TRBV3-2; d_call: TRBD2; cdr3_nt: TGTGCCAGCAGCCAAGGAACTAGCGGCGCCTACAATGAGCAGTTCTTC; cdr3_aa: CASSQGTSGAYNEQFF
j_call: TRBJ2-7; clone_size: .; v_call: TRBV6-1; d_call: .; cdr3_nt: TGTGCCAGCAGTGAATGGGGGCGCGAGCAGTACTTC; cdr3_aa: CASSEWGREQYF
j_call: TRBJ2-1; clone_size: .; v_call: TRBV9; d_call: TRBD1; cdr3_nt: TGTGCCAGCAGCGTAGATCAGGGGGTCTACAATGAGCAGTTCTTC; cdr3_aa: CASSVDQGVYNEQFF
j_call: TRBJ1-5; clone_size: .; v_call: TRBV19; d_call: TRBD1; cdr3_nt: TGTGCCAGTGGGGGACAGGGGGCCGGGAGCAATCAGCCCCAGCATTTT; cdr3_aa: CASGGQGAGSNQPQHF
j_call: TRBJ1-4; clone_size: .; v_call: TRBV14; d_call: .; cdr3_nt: TGTGCCAGCAGCCCACGGACAGCAACTAATGAAAAACTGTTTTTT; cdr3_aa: CASSPRTATNEKLFF
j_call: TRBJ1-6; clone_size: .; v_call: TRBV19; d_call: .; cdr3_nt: TGTGCCAGTCGGGGAGGGGCCGGGACTGCTCATTCACCCCTCCACTTT; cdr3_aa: CASRGGAGTAHSPLHF
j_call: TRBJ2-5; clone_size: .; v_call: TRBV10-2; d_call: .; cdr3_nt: TGCGCCAGCGGGGGAGGTCTCCCCACGACCCAGTACTTC; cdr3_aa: CASGGGLPTTQYF
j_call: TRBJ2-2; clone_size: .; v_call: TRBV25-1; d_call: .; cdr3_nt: TGTGCCAGCAGGGCGGCAGGGGCCACCGGGGAGCTGTTTTTT; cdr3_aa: CASRAAGATGELFF
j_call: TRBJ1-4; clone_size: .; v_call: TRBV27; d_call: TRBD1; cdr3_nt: TGTGCCAGCAGTTTACACAGGGGTTCAAGAGAAAAACTGTTTTTT; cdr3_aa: CASSLHRGSREKLFF
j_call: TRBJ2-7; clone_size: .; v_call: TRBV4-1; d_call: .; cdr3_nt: TGCGCCAGCAGCTCTACAGGGTCGGGCGAGCAGTACTTC; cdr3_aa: CASSSTGSGEQYF
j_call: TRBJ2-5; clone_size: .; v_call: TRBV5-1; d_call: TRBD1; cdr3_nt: TGCGCCAGCAGGGCCGGGACAGTCCAAGAGACCCAGTACTTC; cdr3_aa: CASRAGTVQETQYF
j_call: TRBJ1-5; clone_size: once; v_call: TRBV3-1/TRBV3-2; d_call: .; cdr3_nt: TGTGCCAGCAGCAAGGGGGGGAGCAATCAGCCCCAGCATTTT; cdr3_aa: CASSKGGSNQPQHF
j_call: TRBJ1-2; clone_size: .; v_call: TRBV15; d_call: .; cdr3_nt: TGTGCCACCAGCAGAGACCGGGCGCGGGAGGGTAATGGCTACACCTTC; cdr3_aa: CATSRDRAREGNGYTF
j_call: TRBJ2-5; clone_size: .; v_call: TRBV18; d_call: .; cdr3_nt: TGTGCCAGCTCGAAGTTCGGGGGGCGTGAGGAGACCCAGTACTTC; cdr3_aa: CASSKFGGREETQYF
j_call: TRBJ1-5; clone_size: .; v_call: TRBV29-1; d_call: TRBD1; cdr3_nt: TGCAGCGTTGCGGGACAGGGACAGCCCCAGCATTTT; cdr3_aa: CSVAGQGQPQHF
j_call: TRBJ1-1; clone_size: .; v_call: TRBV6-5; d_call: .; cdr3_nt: TGTGCCAGCAGCTGGAGGTTGGGGAACACTGAAGCTTTCTTT; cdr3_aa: CASSWRLGNTEAFF
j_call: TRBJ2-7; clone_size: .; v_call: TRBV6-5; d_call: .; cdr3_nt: TGTGCCAGCACCCCGACAGGCTCCTACGAGCAGTACTTC; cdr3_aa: CASTPTGSYEQYF
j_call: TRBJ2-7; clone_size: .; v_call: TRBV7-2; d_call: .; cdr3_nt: TGTGCCAGCAGCTTAGGACTCTTCTTCTCCTACGAGCAGTACTTC; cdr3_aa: CASSLGLFFSYEQYF
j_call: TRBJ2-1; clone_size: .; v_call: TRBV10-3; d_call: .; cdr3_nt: TGTGCCATCAGTGAGTCGCTAGCTTGGGAGCAGTTCTTC; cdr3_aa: CAISESLAWEQFF